The 5 T cell receptor beta chains below come from one sample, sequenced in a study of shared clonotypes between healthy human individuals. Naive CD8 isolation took CD45RO-negative cells positively selected for CCR7 and excluded terminally differentiated effector memory CD45RA+ cells. Here immunoSEQ multiplex PCR was the method, and the copy in TCRdb shows in-frame clones only, minus some. The sample includes about 1,800,000 clones, approximately 94% of them seen just once. Material: naive CD8+ T cells sorted from blood. Receptor source: a man between 18 and 29 years old in good health.

The chain employs TRBV4-3 and TRBJ2-7, with TRBD2 identical over 9 bases. V was pared by 3 bases and J by 2 bases, with 5 bases of the junction left unmatched. The CDR3 loop spans 15 amino acids. Germline CDR1 and CDR2: LGHNA and YSLEER. The CDR3 region has the DNA TGCGCCAGCAGCCAGCTAGCGGGAACACCCTACGAGCAGTACTTC. Translation gives CASSQLAGTPYEQYF.

The chain combines TRBV11-2 with TRBJ2-5; D is ambiguous. V dropped 3 bases and J dropped 5 bases, with 13 bases sitting between them. The CDR3 is 14 residues long. Looked up from germline, CDR1 is SGHAT and CDR2 is FQNNGV. Written as DNA, the CDR3 is TGTGCCAGCAGCTTCGTACAGTCCGAGGAGACCCAGTACTTC. Translating it yields CASSFVQSEETQYF.

This chain connects TRBV6-1 to TRBJ1-2; 9 positions match TRBD1. V lost 2 bases and J lost 8; bases outside the gene matches: 9. The germline V gene has CDR1 MNHNS and CDR2 SASEGT. The CDR3 contains 15 residues. CDR3 sequence (DNA): TGTGCCAGCAGTGAATTCAGGACAGGGGAGATCGGCTACACCTTC. It is translated as CASSEFRTGEIGYTF.

This chain joins TRBV23-1 and TRBJ1-1; D is possibly TRBD1 (6 bases). TRBV23-1 is recorded as an ORF, its role being uncertain. Trimming left V 0 bases short and J 0 bases short, with 17 bases between. This CDR3 is built from 18 residues. The chain's CDR3 is CASSQSWGGRFMNTEAFF. DNA for the CDR3: TGCGCCAGCAGTCAATCGTGGGGGGGCCGATTCATGAACACTGAAGCTTTCTTT.

The chain employs TRBV27 and TRBJ2-1; maybe TRBD2 (6 bases). The V end was cut by 2 bases, the J end by 10 bases, with 12 bases between. The CDR3 extends over 13 amino acids. CDR1 is MNHEY and CDR2 is SMNVEV in the germline V gene (reference sequence). CDR3 amino acids: CASSLGGNGEQFF. In DNA, the CDR3 is TGTGCCAGCAGTTTAGGAGGGAACGGGGAGCAGTTCTTC.